Listed below are T cell receptor beta chains from one sample, sequenced in a study of immune evolution from preneoplasia to lung adenocarcinoma. Libraries were prepared by immunoSEQ multiplex PCR; TCRdb keeps only in-frame clonotypes and omits some of them. Among more than 10,000 clones, 65% to 80% were seen once, and the ten largest hold about 30%. The sample comprised FFPE normal lung tissue adjacent to the tumor. Every receptor here comes from a person in their 60s with lung adenocarcinoma. Some clones in this sample may be carry-over from other donors' samples. Both conserved end residues are part of each CDR3. Fields, in order: CDR3 DNA, CDR3 protein, clone size, J gene, V gene, D gene, CDR3 length. A D gene is named only where the DNA matches it firmly. Size is stated for part of the rows, as once, few or many counts, or as a class when the clone is expanded.

CDR3nt: TGTGCTAGTGGTTTGTCTTCGGGGGGGCCTTCCTACGAGCAGTACTTC; CDR3aa: CASGLSSGGPSYEQYF; abundance: NA; j_gene: TRBJ2-7; v_gene: TRBV12-5; d_gene: TRBD2; len: 16
CDR3nt: TGCGCCAGCAGCGCCCTAGCGGTACCCTACAATGAGCAGTTCTTC; CDR3aa: CASSALAVPYNEQFF; abundance: NA; j_gene: TRBJ2-1; v_gene: TRBV5-1; d_gene: TRBD2; len: 15
CDR3nt: TGTGCCAGCACCTCGAATGAAAAACTGTTTTTT; CDR3aa: CASTSNEKLFF; abundance: NA; j_gene: TRBJ1-4; v_gene: TRBV18; d_gene: NA; len: 11
CDR3nt: TGTGCCAGCAGCTTCTACCGGAACCCTAGCACAGATACGCAGTATTTT; CDR3aa: CASSFYRNPSTDTQYF; abundance: NA; j_gene: TRBJ2-3; v_gene: TRBV7-2; d_gene: NA; len: 16
CDR3nt: TGTGCCAGCAGCTCATACAGGGGCGAGCAGTACTTC; CDR3aa: CASSSYRGEQYF; abundance: once; j_gene: TRBJ2-7; v_gene: TRBV7-2; d_gene: TRBD1; len: 12
CDR3nt: TGTGCCAGCAGTGTAGGCGGGAATGAGCAGTTCTTC; CDR3aa: CASSVGGNEQFF; abundance: NA; j_gene: TRBJ2-1; v_gene: TRBV2; d_gene: NA; len: 12
CDR3nt: TGTGCCAGCAGCGTAGCCCGGACAGGGAACTATGGCTACACCTTC; CDR3aa: CASSVARTGNYGYTF; abundance: NA; j_gene: TRBJ1-2; v_gene: TRBV9; d_gene: TRBD1; len: 15
CDR3nt: TGTGCCAGCAGTTACTCTGCCGGGGAGCTGTTTTTT; CDR3aa: CASSYSAGELFF; abundance: NA; j_gene: TRBJ2-2; v_gene: TRBV6-5; d_gene: NA; len: 12
CDR3nt: TGTGCCACCAGCAGAGTACTAGCGGGAGCAGAGACCCAGTACTTC; CDR3aa: CATSRVLAGAETQYF; abundance: NA; j_gene: TRBJ2-5; v_gene: TRBV15; d_gene: TRBD2; len: 15
CDR3nt: TGCAGCGTTGGGTGGGGGTCCTACGAGCAGTACTTC; CDR3aa: CSVGWGSYEQYF; abundance: NA; j_gene: TRBJ2-7; v_gene: TRBV29-1; d_gene: NA; len: 12
CDR3nt: TGCGCCAGCAGCCCGGGGTTGGGGGATCAGCCCCAGCATTTT; CDR3aa: CASSPGLGDQPQHF; abundance: NA; j_gene: TRBJ1-5; v_gene: TRBV5-1; d_gene: NA; len: 14
CDR3nt: TGTGCCAGCAGTTTCCTAGGACGGCAAAATGAGCAGTTCTTC; CDR3aa: CASSFLGRQNEQFF; abundance: NA; j_gene: TRBJ2-1; v_gene: TRBV28; d_gene: NA; len: 14
CDR3nt: TGTGCCAGCACTTCCGGGGACAGTGGAAACACCATATATTTT; CDR3aa: CASTSGDSGNTIYF; abundance: NA; j_gene: TRBJ1-3; v_gene: TRBV2; d_gene: TRBD1; len: 14
CDR3nt: TGTGCCAGCAGGCCTGACAGGGGGGACTACGAGCAGTACTTC; CDR3aa: CASRPDRGDYEQYF; abundance: NA; j_gene: TRBJ2-7; v_gene: TRBV5-4; d_gene: TRBD1; len: 14
CDR3nt: TGTGCCATCAGTGGGCCGGGAACTGAAGCTTTCTTT; CDR3aa: CAISGPGTEAFF; abundance: NA; j_gene: TRBJ1-1; v_gene: TRBV10-3; d_gene: NA; len: 12
CDR3nt: TGCGCCAGCAGCCAAGGTCTTCCGGGACTAGCGGCTGAGCAGTTCTTC; CDR3aa: CASSQGLPGLAAEQFF; abundance: NA; j_gene: TRBJ2-1; v_gene: TRBV5-1; d_gene: TRBD2; len: 16
CDR3nt: TGTGCCAGCAGCTTTGGGACTAGCGGGAGGGCCCGGGAGCAGTACTTC; CDR3aa: CASSFGTSGRAREQYF; abundance: few; j_gene: TRBJ2-7; v_gene: TRBV11-2; d_gene: TRBD2; len: 16
CDR3nt: TGTGCCAGCAAAGGACTAGCGGGAGGTCAATACAATGAGCAGTTCTTC; CDR3aa: CASKGLAGGQYNEQFF; abundance: NA; j_gene: TRBJ2-1; v_gene: TRBV2; d_gene: TRBD2; len: 16
CDR3nt: TGCGCCAGCAGCTGGACTAGCTCCTACGAGCAGTACTTC; CDR3aa: CASSWTSSYEQYF; abundance: NA; j_gene: TRBJ2-7; v_gene: TRBV5-1; d_gene: TRBD2; len: 13
CDR3nt: TGTGCCAGCAGTGACTCAGTCGACACCGGGGAGCTGTTTTTT; CDR3aa: CASSDSVDTGELFF; abundance: NA; j_gene: TRBJ2-2; v_gene: TRBV6-4; d_gene: NA; len: 14
CDR3nt: TGCGCCAGCAGCTTGGCTACCGGGACACAAGAGACCCAGTACTTC; CDR3aa: CASSLATGTQETQYF; abundance: NA; j_gene: TRBJ2-5; v_gene: TRBV5-1; d_gene: NA; len: 15
CDR3nt: TGTGCCAGCAGTTCGCGGGACAGTTCTTCCTACGAGCAGTACTTC; CDR3aa: CASSSRDSSSYEQYF; abundance: NA; j_gene: TRBJ2-7; v_gene: TRBV5-5; d_gene: NA; len: 15
CDR3nt: TGTGCCAGCAGCGTTGGACTAGCCCCTGAGACCCAGTACTTC; CDR3aa: CASSVGLAPETQYF; abundance: NA; j_gene: TRBJ2-5; v_gene: TRBV9; d_gene: TRBD2; len: 14
CDR3nt: TGTGCCAGCAGCTTAGGATGGACAGGGGGATCTGGTGAGCAGTACTTC; CDR3aa: CASSLGWTGGSGEQYF; abundance: NA; j_gene: TRBJ2-7; v_gene: TRBV7-2; d_gene: TRBD1; len: 16
CDR3nt: TGTGCCAGCACGGACAGGGGCGACTATGGCTACACCTTC; CDR3aa: CASTDRGDYGYTF; abundance: few; j_gene: TRBJ1-2; v_gene: TRBV19; d_gene: TRBD1; len: 13
CDR3nt: TGCGCCAGCAGCTCGCAAGCCACAGATACGCAGTATTTT; CDR3aa: CASSSQATDTQYF; abundance: once; j_gene: TRBJ2-3; v_gene: TRBV5-1; d_gene: NA; len: 13
CDR3nt: TGTGCCAGCTCACTTAGTCGGGGCTACGAGCAGTACTTC; CDR3aa: CASSLSRGYEQYF; abundance: once; j_gene: TRBJ2-7; v_gene: TRBV18; d_gene: NA; len: 13
CDR3nt: TGTGCCAGCACGATTTTAGGGACGGACTATGGCTACACCTTC; CDR3aa: CASTILGTDYGYTF; abundance: NA; j_gene: TRBJ1-2; v_gene: TRBV28; d_gene: NA; len: 14
CDR3nt: TGTGCCAGCAGCTTAGACCCTAGGGAGGGGGAGCTGTTTTTT; CDR3aa: CASSLDPREGELFF; abundance: NA; j_gene: TRBJ2-2; v_gene: TRBV7-6; d_gene: NA; len: 14
CDR3nt: TGTGCCAGCAGCCCTGACTACCTAAGCACAAATACGCAGTATTTT; CDR3aa: CASSPDYLSTNTQYF; abundance: NA; j_gene: TRBJ2-3; v_gene: TRBV7-2; d_gene: NA; len: 15
CDR3nt: TGCGCCAGCAGCTCCCGGACAGGGTCTCTCCACGAGCAGTACTTC; CDR3aa: CASSSRTGSLHEQYF; abundance: NA; j_gene: TRBJ2-7; v_gene: TRBV5-1; d_gene: TRBD1; len: 15
CDR3nt: TGTGCCTGGAGTCACGACAGGGGATATGGCTACACCTTC; CDR3aa: CAWSHDRGYGYTF; abundance: NA; j_gene: TRBJ1-2; v_gene: TRBV30; d_gene: TRBD1; len: 13
CDR3nt: TGTGCCAGCCTCCTGCGTAACGAGCAGTACTTC; CDR3aa: CASLLRNEQYF; abundance: NA; j_gene: TRBJ2-7; v_gene: TRBV2; d_gene: NA; len: 11
CDR3nt: TGTGCCCGCGGACCGACTAGCCTAAACACCGGGGAGCTGCTTTTT; CDR3aa: CARGPTSLNTGELLF; abundance: NA; j_gene: TRBJ2-2; v_gene: TRBV30; d_gene: TRBD2; len: 15
CDR3nt: TGTGCCAGCAGGCCAGGTTACCACTCCACAGATACGCAGTATTTT; CDR3aa: CASRPGYHSTDTQYF; abundance: NA; j_gene: TRBJ2-3; v_gene: TRBV2; d_gene: NA; len: 15
CDR3nt: TGTGCCAGCAGCTCCTGGAGTAGCGGGAAAGGAAACGGGGAGCTGTTTTTT; CDR3aa: CASSSWSSGKGNGELFF; abundance: NA; j_gene: TRBJ2-2; v_gene: TRBV7-9; d_gene: TRBD2; len: 17
CDR3nt: TGTGCCAGCAGCAAACAGGCTAGCGGAAACACAGATACGCAGTATTTT; CDR3aa: CASSKQASGNTDTQYF; abundance: few; j_gene: TRBJ2-3; v_gene: TRBV21-1; d_gene: NA; len: 16
CDR3nt: TGTGCCAGTAGTGCGTCCGGGACTCCGAACACTGAAGCTTTCTTT; CDR3aa: CASSASGTPNTEAFF; abundance: few; j_gene: TRBJ1-1; v_gene: TRBV19; d_gene: NA; len: 15
CDR3nt: TGTGCCAGCAGCCACTCCGGGACTACGAAAAACATTCAGTACTTC; CDR3aa: CASSHSGTTKNIQYF; abundance: NA; j_gene: TRBJ2-4; v_gene: TRBV11-3; d_gene: TRBD2; len: 15
CDR3nt: TGTGCCAGCTCACCGGGACAGGGGAACACCGGGGAGCTGTTTTTT; CDR3aa: CASSPGQGNTGELFF; abundance: NA; j_gene: TRBJ2-2; v_gene: TRBV18; d_gene: TRBD1; len: 15
CDR3nt: TGCGCCAGCAGCCAGGTGCTTAGGAAGGGGACCTACAATGAGCAGTTCTTC; CDR3aa: CASSQVLRKGTYNEQFF; abundance: NA; j_gene: TRBJ2-1; v_gene: TRBV4-1; d_gene: NA; len: 17
CDR3nt: TGTGCCAGCAGCAATGGGGTGAGGACTGAAGCTTTCTTT; CDR3aa: CASSNGVRTEAFF; abundance: NA; j_gene: TRBJ1-1; v_gene: TRBV21-1; d_gene: NA; len: 13
CDR3nt: TGCAGCGTTGCGGACACAGCCAAAAACATTCAGTACTTC; CDR3aa: CSVADTAKNIQYF; abundance: NA; j_gene: TRBJ2-4; v_gene: TRBV29-1; d_gene: NA; len: 13
CDR3nt: TGTGCCAGCACCCTGAGGTGGGGGGAGGGAGAGACCCAGTACTTC; CDR3aa: CASTLRWGEGETQYF; abundance: once; j_gene: TRBJ2-5; v_gene: TRBV27; d_gene: TRBD2; len: 15
CDR3nt: TGTGCCAGCAGCCCCGGGACTAGCGAATACAATGAGCAGTTCTTC; CDR3aa: CASSPGTSEYNEQFF; abundance: NA; j_gene: TRBJ2-1; v_gene: TRBV7-9; d_gene: TRBD2; len: 15
CDR3nt: TGCAGCGTTTATGGGGTGGGCGAAAAACTGTTTTTT; CDR3aa: CSVYGVGEKLFF; abundance: NA; j_gene: TRBJ1-4; v_gene: TRBV29-1; d_gene: NA; len: 12
CDR3nt: TGTGCCAGCACCTCCCAGGGCCCCCACTATGGCTACACCTTC; CDR3aa: CASTSQGPHYGYTF; abundance: NA; j_gene: TRBJ1-2; v_gene: TRBV28; d_gene: NA; len: 14
CDR3nt: TGCAGCGCCCCGACCCGGGGCGGGGAGCTGTTTTTT; CDR3aa: CSAPTRGGELFF; abundance: NA; j_gene: TRBJ2-2; v_gene: TRBV29-1; d_gene: NA; len: 12
CDR3nt: TGTGCCAGCAGCTTGGTAGAATCGGCAACCCTCCACTTT; CDR3aa: CASSLVESATLHF; abundance: NA; j_gene: TRBJ1-6; v_gene: TRBV5-4; d_gene: NA; len: 13
CDR3nt: TGCGCCAGCAGCTTGGCCCGGGGGTTCATTCAGTACTTC; CDR3aa: CASSLARGFIQYF; abundance: NA; j_gene: TRBJ2-4; v_gene: TRBV5-1; d_gene: NA; len: 13
CDR3nt: TGTGCCAGTAGTCCCTCAGGGGTTGTGGCCGAGCAGTACTTC; CDR3aa: CASSPSGVVAEQYF; abundance: NA; j_gene: TRBJ2-7; v_gene: TRBV19; d_gene: NA; len: 14